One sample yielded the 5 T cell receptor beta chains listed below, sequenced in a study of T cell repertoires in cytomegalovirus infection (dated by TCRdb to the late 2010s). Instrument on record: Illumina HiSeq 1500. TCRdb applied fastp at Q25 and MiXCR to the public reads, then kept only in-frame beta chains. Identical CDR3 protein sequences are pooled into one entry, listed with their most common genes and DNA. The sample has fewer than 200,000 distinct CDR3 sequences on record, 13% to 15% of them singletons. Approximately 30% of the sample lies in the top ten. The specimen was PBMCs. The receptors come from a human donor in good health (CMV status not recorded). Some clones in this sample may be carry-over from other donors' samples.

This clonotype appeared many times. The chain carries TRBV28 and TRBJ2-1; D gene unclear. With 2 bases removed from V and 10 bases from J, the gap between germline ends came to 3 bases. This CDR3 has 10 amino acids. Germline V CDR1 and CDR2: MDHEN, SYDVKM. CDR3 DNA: TGTGCCAGCAGTTTAACCGAGCAGTTCTTC. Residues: CASSLTEQFF.

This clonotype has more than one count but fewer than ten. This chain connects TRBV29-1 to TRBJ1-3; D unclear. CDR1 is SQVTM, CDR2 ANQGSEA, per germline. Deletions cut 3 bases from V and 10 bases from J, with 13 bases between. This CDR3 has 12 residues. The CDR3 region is CSVDHGERTIYF. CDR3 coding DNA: TGCAGCGTTGATCACGGGGAAAGGACCATATATTTT.

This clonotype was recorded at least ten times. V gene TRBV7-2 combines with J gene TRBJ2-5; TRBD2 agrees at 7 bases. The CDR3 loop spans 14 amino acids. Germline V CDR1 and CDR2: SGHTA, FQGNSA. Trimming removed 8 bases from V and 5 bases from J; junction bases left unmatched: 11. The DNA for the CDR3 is TGTGCCAGCGCTCTGGGACTACAGGAGGAGACCCAGTACTTC. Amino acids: CASALGLQEETQYF.

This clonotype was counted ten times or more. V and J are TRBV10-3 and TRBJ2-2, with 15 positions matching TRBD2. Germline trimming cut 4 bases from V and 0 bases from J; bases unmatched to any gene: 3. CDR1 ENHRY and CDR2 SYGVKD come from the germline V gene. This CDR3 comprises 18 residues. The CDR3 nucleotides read TGTGCCATCAGTGCGTGGACTAGCGGGGGGGCGAACACCGGGGAGCTGTTTTTT. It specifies CAISAWTSGGANTGELFF.

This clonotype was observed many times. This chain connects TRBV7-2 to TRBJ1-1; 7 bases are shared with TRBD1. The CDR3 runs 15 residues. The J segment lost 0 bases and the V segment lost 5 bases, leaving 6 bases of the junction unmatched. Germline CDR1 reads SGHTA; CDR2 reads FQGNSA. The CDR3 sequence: CASSPQQGLNTEAFF. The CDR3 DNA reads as TGTGCCAGCAGCCCTCAACAGGGGTTGAACACTGAAGCTTTCTTT.